The 9 T cell receptor beta chains reported below all come from one sample, sequenced in a study of T cell repertoires in cytomegalovirus infection. From the reads, TCRdb called clonotypes with MiXCR, one entry per CDR3 protein. The sample consists of about 230,000 distinct CDR3 sequences, about 7% of them appearing once. Input material: PBMCs. The receptors shown here come from a human donor in good health (CMV status not recorded). Some clones in this sample may be carry-over from other donors' samples.

This clonotype was recorded at least ten times. CDR3 in DNA: TGCGCCAGCAGCTTGAACGGGGGGGCCGTGGAGACCCAGTACTTC. Translating it yields CASSLNGGAVETQYF. This sequence joins TRBV5-1 and TRBJ2-5; 8 bases line up with TRBD2. The CDR3 is 15 residues long. Trimming took 1 base from V and 5 from J; bases not matched to a gene: 7. The germline V gene encodes CDR1 SGHRS and CDR2 YFSETQ.

This clonotype was recorded at least ten times. This chain links TRBV5-1 with TRBJ2-2; tentatively, D is TRBD1 (5 bases). With 0 bases removed from V and 6 bases from J, the gap between germline ends came to 15 bases. Germline V gene sequence: CDR1 SGHRS, CDR2 YFSETQ. CDR3 size: 16 residues. The CDR3 here is CASSLGEPGWSGELFF. In nucleotides, the CDR3 is TGCGCCAGCAGCTTGGGCGAGCCAGGGTGGTCCGGGGAGCTGTTTTTT.

Comments on this clonotype: A much larger clone differs by one base, so this may be a read error. The chain links TRBV20-1 to TRBJ1-1; 7 positions match TRBD1. V lost 0 bases and J lost 2; bases outside the gene matches: 9. This CDR3 spans 16 amino acids. The germline V gene has CDR1 DFQATT and CDR2 SNEGSKA (reference sequence). The CDR3 is CSARDRGQRHNTEAFF. The CDR3 DNA reads TGCAGTGCTAGAGACCGGGGACAGCGGCATAACACTGAAGCTTTCTTT.

This clonotype was counted at least ten times. The rearrangement links TRBV25-1 to TRBJ1-6, with D perhaps TRBD1 (5 bases). CDR1 is MGHDK and CDR2 is SYGVNS in the germline V gene. V dropped 6 bases and J dropped 9 bases, with 15 bases sitting between them. The CDR3 consists of 14 residues. The CDR3 spells CASSKRQGGSPLHF. The CDR3 bases are TGTGCCAGCAGCAAAAGGCAGGGAGGTTCACCCCTCCACTTT.

This clonotype was counted at least ten times. The CDR3 bases are TGTGCCAGCAGCCAAGATCATATACAGGGTAACTCTGGAAACACCATATATTTT. This sequence encodes CASSQDHIQGNSGNTIYF. The V call is TRBV4-2, the J call TRBJ1-3; D is possibly TRBD1 (6 bases). Germline CDR1 is LGHNA and CDR2 is YNFKEQ. V gave up 0 bases and J gave up 0 bases, with 15 bases separating them. The CDR3 totals 18 residues.

This clonotype was seen ten or more times. The rearrangement joins TRBV20-1 to TRBJ1-5; the D gene is possibly TRBD1 (5 bases). This CDR3 spans 13 amino acids. Trimming stripped 5 bases from V and 3 bases from J, with 11 bases between. Germline V gene lookup returns CDR1 DFQATT and CDR2 SNEGSKA (reference sequence). CDR3 loop: CSAGGRYNQPQHF. The CDR3 bases are TGCAGTGCTGGGGGACGGTACAATCAGCCCCAGCATTTT.

This clonotype was observed many times. This chain joins TRBV6-2 or TRBV6-3 and TRBJ2-1; D gene ambiguous. The CDR3 contains 11 residues. V lost 6 bases and J lost 6, with 6 bases in between. Germline V gene data show CDR1 as MNHEY and CDR2 as SVGEGT. The CDR3 spells CASSHPNEQFF. The CDR3 DNA follows: TGTGCCAGCAGCCATCCCAATGAGCAGTTCTTC.

This clonotype was counted ten times or more. The chain uses TRBV6-1 and TRBJ1-1; 12 nucleotides line up with TRBD1. Germline V gene lookup returns CDR1 MNHNS and CDR2 SASEGT. J gave up 6 bases and V 7 bases, and 6 bases lay outside the gene matches. The CDR3 consists of 14 residues. CDR3 amino acids: CASKLGTGGPEAFF. DNA for the CDR3: TGTGCCAGCAAACTGGGGACAGGGGGCCCTGAAGCTTTCTTT.

This clonotype was observed at least ten times. The J gene is TRBJ2-5, the V gene TRBV28, with 9 nucleotides matching TRBD2. V shed 5 bases and J 5 bases; nucleotides not matched to a gene: 9. The germline V gene encodes CDR1 MDHEN and CDR2 SYDVKM. The CDR3 runs 15 residues. The CDR3 here is CASSPRGGARETQYF. In nucleotides, the CDR3 is TGTGCCAGCAGTCCCCGCGGGGGGGCCAGGGAGACCCAGTACTTC.